These T cell receptor beta chains were read from a single sample in a study of CD8 T cells in Susac syndrome. TCRdb passed the immunoSEQ multiplex PCR reads through MiXCR, listing each CDR3 protein once. The table includes more than 150,000 distinct CDR3 sequences, roughly 95% detected once. What was sequenced was CD4+ T cells from PBMCs. The receptors were gathered from a human donor with Susac syndrome. Each CDR3 is given with its conserved first and last residue. The D gene is left open where the match is weak.

CASSQEGGKETQYF	TGCGCCAGCAGTCAAGAGGGTGGGAAAGAGACCCAGTACTTC	TRBV23-1	TRBJ2-5	NA
CSVRQGIPYEQYF	TGCAGCGTTCGACAGGGAATTCCCTACGAGCAGTACTTC	TRBV29-1	TRBJ2-7	TRBD1
CSAMRNEQFF	TGCAGCGCTATGAGGAATGAGCAGTTCTTC	TRBV29-1	TRBJ2-1	NA
CAWRGIGANVLTF	TGTGCCTGGAGGGGGATTGGGGCCAACGTCCTGACTTTC	TRBV30	TRBJ2-6	NA
CSVPLTGVRTEAFF	TGCAGCGTTCCTTTGACAGGGGTGAGAACTGAAGCTTTCTTT	TRBV29-1	TRBJ1-1	TRBD1
CASSLDLAGWSEQFF	TGCGCCAGCAGCTTGGATCTAGCGGGATGGAGTGAGCAGTTCTTC	TRBV5-1	TRBJ2-1	TRBD2
CSAGPGTSGTREQFF	TGCAGTGCTGGCCCCGGGACTAGCGGGACCCGGGAGCAGTTCTTC	TRBV20-1	TRBJ2-1	TRBD2
CAIPTSGRGHSEQYF	TGTGCCATCCCGACTAGCGGGAGGGGGCATAGCGAGCAGTACTTC	TRBV27	TRBJ2-7	TRBD2
CASSLNSGSYEQFF	TGTGCCAGCAGCTTGAATAGCGGGAGTTATGAGCAGTTCTTC	TRBV5-4	TRBJ2-1	TRBD2
CASTFVDTQYF	TGTGCCAGCACCTTTGTGGATACGCAGTATTTT	TRBV7-2	TRBJ2-3	NA
CASSLIPPSALHF	TGTGCCAGCAGCTTAATCCCCCCCTCCGCCCTCCACTTT	TRBV7-9	TRBJ1-6	NA
CASSLVGRTGELFF	TGTGCCAGCAGCTTAGTCGGCCGGACCGGGGAGCTGTTTTTT	TRBV7-2	TRBJ2-2	NA
CAWSNYMNTEAFF	TGTGCCTGGAGTAACTACATGAACACTGAAGCTTTCTTT	TRBV30	TRBJ1-1	NA
CASSQDRGHTGREQYF	TGCGCCAGCAGCCAAGATCGGGGCCACACGGGGCGCGAGCAGTACTTC	TRBV4-3	TRBJ2-7	NA
CASSPHRGSSYEQYF	TGTGCCAGCAGTCCACACAGGGGGAGCTCCTACGAGCAGTACTTC	TRBV28	TRBJ2-7	TRBD1
CASRTNSGLRGTQYF	TGTGCCAGCAGGACTAATAGCGGCCTCAGGGGTACGCAGTATTTT	TRBV2	TRBJ2-3	NA
CASQRDSPLHF	TGTGCCAGCCAGCGAGATTCACCCCTCCACTTT	TRBV6-2/TRBV6-3	TRBJ1-6	NA
CASSPPGQGRTQHF	TGTGCCAGCAGCCCGCCGGGACAGGGGAGGACCCAGCATTTT	TRBV27	TRBJ1-5	TRBD1
CPFDTGGHEQYF	TGTCCCTTCGATACAGGGGGGCACGAGCAGTACTTC	TRBV24-1	TRBJ2-7	TRBD1
CASSQGGGTDTQYF	TGCGCCAGCAGCCAGGGCGGGGGCACAGATACGCAGTATTTT	TRBV4-3	TRBJ2-3	NA
CASSAEAWVEAFF	TGTGCCAGCAGCGCCGAGGCGTGGGTTGAAGCTTTCTTT	TRBV7-3	TRBJ1-1	NA
CSVSRQGGFTDTQYF	TGCAGCGTAAGCAGGCAGGGCGGTTTCACAGATACGCAGTATTTT	TRBV29-1	TRBJ2-3	NA
CASSLGGLAANTDTQYF	TGTGCCAGCAGCTTGGGTGGACTAGCGGCCAACACAGATACGCAGTATTTT	TRBV12-3/TRBV12-4	TRBJ2-3	TRBD2
CSAQRQGGFGEQYF	TGCAGTGCTCAGAGGCAGGGAGGGTTTGGCGAGCAGTACTTC	TRBV20-1	TRBJ2-7	TRBD2
CASSYGALTDQYEQYF	TGTGCCAGCAGCTACGGGGCCCTGACAGACCAATACGAGCAGTACTTC	TRBV28	TRBJ2-7	NA
CASSFRGAHGYTF	TGTGCCAGCAGTTTTAGGGGGGCTCATGGCTACACCTTC	TRBV12-3/TRBV12-4	TRBJ1-2	NA
CASSLIGGLIQLDTEAFF	TGTGCCAGCAGTTTGATCGGGGGACTAATCCAGTTGGACACTGAAGCTTTCTTT	TRBV6-2/TRBV6-3	TRBJ1-1	NA
CASSLFGYEQYF	TGTGCCAGCAGTTTGTTTGGGTACGAGCAGTACTTC	TRBV12-3/TRBV12-4	TRBJ2-7	NA
CASRSGRGDNEQFF	TGTGCCAGTCGAAGCGGGAGAGGGGACAATGAGCAGTTCTTC	TRBV6-2/TRBV6-3	TRBJ2-1	TRBD2
CASSSAGGGGPDTQYF	TGTGCCAGCAGTTCGGCGGGCGGGGGGGGCCCAGATACGCAGTATTTT	TRBV7-9	TRBJ2-3	TRBD2
CSVAAEGNSPLHF	TGCAGCGTTGCCGCAGAGGGAAATTCACCCCTCCACTTT	TRBV29-1	TRBJ1-6	NA
CSVWYNEQFF	TGCAGCGTTTGGTACAATGAGCAGTTCTTC	TRBV29-1	TRBJ2-1	NA
CASRGLAGTFTGELFF	TGTGCCAGCAGAGGACTAGCGGGAACGTTCACCGGGGAGCTGTTTTTT	TRBV6-1	TRBJ2-2	TRBD2
CASSPINGGTYNEQFF	TGTGCCAGCAGCCCTATCAACGGGGGCACCTACAATGAGCAGTTCTTC	TRBV28	TRBJ2-1	NA
CASSLDRGNEKLFF	TGTGCCAGCAGCTTGGACAGGGGAAATGAAAAACTGTTTTTT	TRBV12-3/TRBV12-4	TRBJ1-4	TRBD1
CASSPQAGGGTGELFF	TGTGCCAGCAGTCCGCAAGCGGGAGGAGGGACCGGGGAGCTGTTTTTT	TRBV12-3/TRBV12-4	TRBJ2-2	TRBD2